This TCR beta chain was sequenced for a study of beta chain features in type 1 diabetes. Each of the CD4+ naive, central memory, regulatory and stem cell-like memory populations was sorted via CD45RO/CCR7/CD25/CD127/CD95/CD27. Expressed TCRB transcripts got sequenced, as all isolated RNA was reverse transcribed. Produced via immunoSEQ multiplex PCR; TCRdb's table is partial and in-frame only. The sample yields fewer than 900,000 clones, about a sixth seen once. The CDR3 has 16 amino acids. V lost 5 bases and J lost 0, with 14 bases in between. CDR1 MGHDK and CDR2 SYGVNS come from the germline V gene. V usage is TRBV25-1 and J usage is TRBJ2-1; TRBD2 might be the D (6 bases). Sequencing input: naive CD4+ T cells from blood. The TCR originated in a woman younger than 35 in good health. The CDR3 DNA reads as TGTGCCAGCAGTAAAGCGGGCGGTAGCTCCTACAATGAGCAGTTCTTC. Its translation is CASSKAGGSSYNEQFF.